Presented here are 4 T cell receptor beta chains from one specimen sequenced in a study of blood T cells in healthy people across ages. The second PCR ran about 7 to 12 cycles with a sample-barcoded 5' primer and J-beta primers. TCRdb analysed the 5' RACE reads with MiXCR anew, one entry per CDR3 protein. The sample yields some 710,000 distinct CDR3 sequences, about half seen once. Sequenced input: blood. The receptors stem from an elderly man in good health.

This clonotype has only a few counts. The chain joins TRBV5-5 to TRBJ2-1, with 10 bases identical to TRBD2. The end of the DNA is better explained by TRBJ2-7, so the J call may be wrong. The CDR3 is 17 amino acids. The germline CDR1 and CDR2 sequences are SGHKS and YYEKEE (reference sequence). CDR3 loop: CASSLMASGSMYNEQYF. The CDR3 nucleotides are TGTGCCAGCAGCTTGATGGCTAGCGGGAGTATGTACAATGAGCAGTACTTC.

This clonotype has only a few counts. The chain has TRBV5-1 and TRBJ1-2, with a possible D match to TRBD1 (5 bases). The V gene lost 4 bases and the J gene lost 6 bases, with 13 bases spanning the gap. The germline V gene encodes CDR1 SGHRS and CDR2 YFSETQ. This CDR3 comprises 13 residues. The DNA of the CDR3 is TGCGCCAGCAGCGTGGAGGGGATCGATGGCTACACCTTC. It encodes CASSVEGIDGYTF.

This clonotype was seen a few times. The chain carries TRBV7-2 and TRBJ2-3, with TRBD2 matching 7 bases. Germline CDR1 and CDR2: SGHTA and FQGNSA. This CDR3 has 15 residues. V shed 2 bases, J shed 5 bases, and the junction held 7 bases outside the gene matches. Here the CDR3 reads CASSLISGSRDTQYF. In DNA form, the CDR3 reads TGTGCCAGCAGCTTAATTAGCGGGTCTCGAGATACGCAGTATTTT. The whole variable domain, filled in from reference TRBV7-2 and TRBJ2-3, reads GAGVSQSPSNKVTEKGKDVELRCDPISGHTALYWYRQSLGQGLEFLIYFQGNSAPDKSGLPSDRFSAERTGGSVSTLTIQRTQQEDSAVYLCASSLISGSRDTQYFGPGTRLTVL.

The gene calls are TRBV6-2 or TRBV6-3 and TRBJ2-1; TRBD2 aligns across 11 bases. The J call is uncertain, as TRBJ2-7 better fits the DNA end. The CDR3 is 15 residues long. Germline V gene lookup returns CDR1 MNHEY and CDR2 SVGEGT. The CDR3 region has the DNA TGTGCCAGCAGTAAGCCGGGACTAGCGGCCTACGAGCAGTACTTC. Translating gives CASSKPGLAAYEQYF.